The clone carrying this T cell receptor beta chain occurred a few times. Its target is unknown. Germline V gives CDR1 LGHDT, CDR2 YNNKEL (reference sequence). Trimming removed 1 base at V and 3 bases at J, with 9 bases between. The CDR3 loop spans 14 amino acids. The data belong to a study of identical twins. Regarding the study as a whole: Less excess twin sharing appeared in beta out-of-frame sequences.

The cDNA had a unique molecular identifier and a template-switch universal primer site. TCRdb fed the 5' RACE reads into MiXCR, producing one record per CDR3 protein. The data hold just over 450,000 distinct CDR3 sequences, with approximately 15% observed a single time. These data were likewise used in another study, on yellow fever vaccine responses in identical twins.

The source material was CD4+ T cells sorted from blood. This receptor was identified in a woman under 30 in good health. The V gene is TRBV3-1, the J gene TRBJ1-1; weak D call: TRBD1 (5 bases). DNA for the CDR3: TGTGCCAGCAGCCAAGCGGGGGGGGACACTGAAGCTTTCTTT. This encodes CASSQAGGDTEAFF.